The entry below gives a single T cell receptor (beta chain) sequence along with its context. Its target antigen remains unknown. Base qualities were left out, and no much larger clone turns up one base away. Libraries were made using the immunoSEQ multiplex PCR assay. For the multiplex PCR, a mixture combining 60 forward primers for TCR Vbeta segments and 13 reverse primers for TCR Jbeta segments was used. A multiplex PCR assay on genomic DNA amplified the CDR3 region of rearranged TCR beta genes. On the Illumina HiSeq System, the amplified TCR beta libraries were sequenced as 87-base-pair reads. The study's processing was this. A later analysis counted tens of millions of unique TCR beta chains across the 550 to 700 repertoires, and roughly 11 million of these chains were shared by at least two donors. To remove PCR and sequencing errors, raw reads were error-corrected and collapsed into unique sequences using a nearest-neighbor algorithm that merged closely related sequences. Alignment of CDR3 sequences to IMGT reference sequences was used to assign V, D and J gene segments. For a sequence to be retained, a match of at least six nucleotides to both a V gene segment and a J gene segment was required. A rearrangement was called productive if the CDR3 had no stop codons and remained in frame with V and J, and every other rearrangement was called non-productive. Following IMGT convention, CDR3 was defined as the stretch from the second conserved V-encoded cysteine to the conserved J-encoded phenylalanine. In an earlier analysis of more than 550 of the donors, sequences lacking an unambiguous match to a single V gene segment were excluded. An earlier analysis of 587 of the donors called V segments functional above 56.7% productive rearrangements and segregating when the between-donor standard deviation exceeded 5%. To diagnose cytomegalovirus status from the catalog of TCR beta chain sequences, a statistical classification framework was built. V and J gene assignment, in a later analysis, came from comparing TCR nucleotide sequences with IMGT/GENE-DB human TR gene sequences. The TCRdist pipeline was used in a later analysis to assign CDR3 sequences and most-parsimonious VDJ recombination scenarios. In a later analysis, each TCR beta chain was defined by its CDR3 amino acid sequence together with its V-gene family, and reads lacking a unique V-gene family were excluded. A later analysis removed 500 to 650 highly shared, low-generation-probability nucleotide sequences to deal with suspected cross-contamination and a sequencing artifact. A later analysis calculated a clonal expansion index for each public chain from normalized within-repertoire ranks of inferred template counts. In a later analysis, generation probabilities were computed using a VDJ recombination model fitted to out-of-frame rearrangements, and the results were checked against IGoR. A later analysis scored TCR-TCR, TCR-HLA and TCR-CMV co-occurrence with hypergeometric tests, applying a repertoire-size bias correction to TCR pairs. False discovery rates were estimated in a later analysis by permuting HLA or CMV assignments 20 times. In a later analysis, co-occurring TCRs were grouped using DBSCAN, and TCRdist sequence similarity was added for clustering within HLA-allele-positive subsets. Repertoires with fewer than 30,000 or more than 120,000 public chains, plus five repertoires with anomalous nucleotide sharing, were excluded from co-occurrence clustering. Drawn from immuneACCESS, this table holds only the in-frame rearrangements with V and J called that TCRdb kept. Clones are partly lost; checked studies trace under half to an unresolved V gene and leave the rest unexplained. For V, J and clone size, that table is used; D and trimming come from the DNA. The sample includes 100,000 to 150,000 clones, with about 80% observed a single time. Jointly, the top ten make up 1.8% of the sample.

The cohort comprised some 700 healthy bone marrow donors. Cohort members were all nominally healthy when sampled, although unrecorded immune exposures were likely present. The donor was CMV seronegative and was included in the group of about 400 seronegative cohort members. Each donor provided a peripheral blood sample, and peripheral blood mononuclear cells were used for TCR beta sequencing. Genomic DNA was extracted from the blood cell samples with the Qiagen DNeasy Blood Extraction Kit. This record belongs to a study of cytomegalovirus exposure and HLA in healthy donors (dated by TCRdb to about 2017). Background on the whole study: According to an earlier analysis of around 600 of the donors, 200 million or so T cells yielded 120 million or so unique TCR beta sequences and about 300 Gb of sequence data. An early release covering 550 to 700 HLA-typed donors comprised roughly 300 gigabases of sequencing data and 85 million or so unique TCR sequences. The genetic ancestry cluster associated with self-reported Caucasian donors included roughly four fifths of the roughly 390 genotyped donors. The study aimed to test whether cataloging public T cell receptors could reveal signatures of past pathogen exposure. The study used immunosequencing to profile the T cell repertoires of under 700 subjects and linked those repertoires to cytomegalovirus serostatus. Besides the first cohort of some 670 subjects, a separate validation cohort made up of over 100 different subjects was used. High-throughput TCR immunosequencing, statistical association of individual TCRs with disease status, and machine learning were combined to predict cytomegalovirus infection status. A later analysis re-examined previously published TCR beta repertoires from 610 or so donors and added high-resolution HLA genotyping to investigate patterns of TCR occurrence. Rather than using new phenotypic data, the later analysis identified candidate immune exposures from TCR beta sequences and from how often those sequences occurred across donors. To decide whether each TCR beta V gene segment behaved as functional or pseudogenic, an earlier analysis of 587 of the donors relied on high-throughput TCR beta sequencing. Alongside the repertoire data, information on donor age, sex, ethnicity and CMV serostatus was compiled. A later genetic analysis used genome-wide SNP genotypes for about 60% of the 666 donors, treating that subset as a discovery cohort. All discovery cohort repertoires had been generated using a single sequencing platform. Both class I and class II loci were covered by HLA typing, at four-digit resolution. The number of typed donors differed by locus: about 620-640 for A, B, C, DRB1 and DQB1; approximately 540 for DQA1; about 600 for DPA1; and around 490 for DPB1. About five DR-DQ haplotypes were handled as single units for association and clustering because linkage in the cohort was strong. Among 300 to 450 genotyped donors of the cohort, an average of roughly 240,000 unique TCR beta nucleotide sequences were sequenced per donor, roughly 18% of them non-productive.

Study-level results and caveats: Compared with equally common non-associated chains, HLA-associated TCR beta chains in a later analysis were more clonally expanded and had lower generation probabilities. In vitro tests confirmed that a few of the cytomegalovirus-associated TCR beta chains recognize cytomegalovirus antigens. In an earlier analysis of approximately 590 of the donors, most TCR beta V segments appeared in productive rearrangements about 90% or about 30% of the time, broadly matching IMGT annotations. Assigning TCR associations to individual alleles was difficult when HLA alleles, especially DR and DQ, strongly co-occurred. V-gene and J-gene trimming of TCR beta chains was associated with a missense DCLRE1C variant in a later genetic analysis, and the association was replicated in an independent cohort. A later analysis associated about 18,000 TCR beta sequences with specific HLA alleles at a false discovery rate of 0.05. Because HLA typing was unavailable for some donors at each locus, only the typed subset was used in association tests. Most CMV-associated TCR beta chains appeared to be HLA-restricted in a later analysis, and the HLA associations seemed to be driven largely by CMV exposure. A later analysis reported that several top co-occurrence clusters appeared linked to parvovirus B19, influenza, CMV and Epstein-Barr virus. Correlated functional status among segregating V segments might reflect linkage disequilibrium, but an unknown experimental factor could not be ruled out. Because counts were too low, seventeen rarely observed V segments, including chromosome 9 orphons, were excluded from the earlier analysis of 587 of the donors. A cluster of highly shared sequence variants was judged likely to represent a technical artifact of the sequencing pipeline. A further reported finding was that TCR beta sequences accurately predicted the HLA-A and HLA-B alleles for most subjects in the first cohort. In both the original and validation cohorts, the classifier was reported to diagnose cytomegalovirus status with high specificity and sensitivity. CMV serostatus was the only immune exposure information available for the cohort. A total of fewer than 200 TCR beta chains were listed by the study as associated with cytomegalovirus. According to a later genetic analysis, donors in an Asian-associated ancestry cluster had fewer N-insertions in productive TCRs than the roughly 670-donor mean. Most TCR sequences were observed very rarely across donors, whereas some public TCRs were present in many individuals. The authors suggested that the approach could potentially be extended to other disease states and immunological phenotypes. This cohort had only TCR beta chains sequenced, and the lack of alpha or paired-chain data limited which features could be detected. In a later analysis, the rate of TCR association differed among HLA loci, with DRB1 alleles having the most associated TCRs and HLA-C alleles having the fewest. Presence/absence analyses assumed roughly uniform sequencing depth across donors, an assumption that may not hold.

This clonotype was obtained from a man between 18 and 29 years old in good health and CMV-seronegative. The source material was PBMCs.

The bases read TGCGCCAGCAACCAAGGAAGCGACTATGGCTACACCTTC. The encoded protein is CASNQGSDYGYTF. The chain uses TRBV5-1 and TRBJ1-2; the D gene is not confidently resolved. The CDR3 measures 13 amino acids from cysteine to phenylalanine. The kept DNA is CDR3 alone, 39 bases in frame from the first base. CDR1 and CDR2 are read off the germline V gene as SGHRS and YFSETQ. Trimming at the junction amounts to 6 bases on V and 3 bases on J, and the germline ends lie 12 bases apart.